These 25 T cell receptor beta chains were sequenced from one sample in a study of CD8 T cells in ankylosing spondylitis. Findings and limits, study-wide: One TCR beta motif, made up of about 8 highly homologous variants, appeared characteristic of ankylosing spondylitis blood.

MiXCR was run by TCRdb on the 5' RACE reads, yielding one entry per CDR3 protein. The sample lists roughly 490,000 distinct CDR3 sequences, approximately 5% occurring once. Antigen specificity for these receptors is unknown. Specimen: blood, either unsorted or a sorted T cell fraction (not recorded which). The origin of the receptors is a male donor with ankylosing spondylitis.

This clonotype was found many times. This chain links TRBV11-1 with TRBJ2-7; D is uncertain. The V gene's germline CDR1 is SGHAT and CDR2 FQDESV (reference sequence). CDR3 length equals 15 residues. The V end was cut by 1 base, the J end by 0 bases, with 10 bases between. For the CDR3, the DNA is TGTGCCAGCAGCTTAGTGGGCGTTAGCTCCTACGAGCAGTACTTC. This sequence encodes CASSLVGVSSYEQYF.

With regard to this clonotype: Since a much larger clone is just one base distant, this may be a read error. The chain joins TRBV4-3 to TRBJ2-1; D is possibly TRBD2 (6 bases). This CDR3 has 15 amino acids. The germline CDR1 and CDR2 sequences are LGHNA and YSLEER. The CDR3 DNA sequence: TGCTCCAGCAGCCAAGGAGGGACTTCCTACAATGAGCAGTTCTTC. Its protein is CSSSQGGTSYNEQFF.

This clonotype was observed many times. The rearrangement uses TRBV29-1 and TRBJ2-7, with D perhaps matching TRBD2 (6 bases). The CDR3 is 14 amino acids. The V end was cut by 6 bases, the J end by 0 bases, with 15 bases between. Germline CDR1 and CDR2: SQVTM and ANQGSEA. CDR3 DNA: TGCAGCGTCCGAGGGACGGGAGTCTCCTACGAGCAGTACTTC. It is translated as CSVRGTGVSYEQYF.

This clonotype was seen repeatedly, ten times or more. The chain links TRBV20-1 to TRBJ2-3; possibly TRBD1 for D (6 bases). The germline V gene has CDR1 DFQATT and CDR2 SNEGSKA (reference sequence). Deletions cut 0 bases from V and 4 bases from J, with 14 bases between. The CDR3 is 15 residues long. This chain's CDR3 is CSARDGPGAADTQYF. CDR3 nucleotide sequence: TGCAGTGCTAGAGATGGTCCAGGGGCCGCAGATACGCAGTATTTT.

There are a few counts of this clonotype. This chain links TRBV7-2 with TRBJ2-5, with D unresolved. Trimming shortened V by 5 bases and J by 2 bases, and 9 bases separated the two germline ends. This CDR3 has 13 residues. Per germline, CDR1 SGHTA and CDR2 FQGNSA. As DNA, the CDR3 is TGTGCCAGCAGCCAGAACCGTCAAGAGACCCAGTACTTC. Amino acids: CASSQNRQETQYF.

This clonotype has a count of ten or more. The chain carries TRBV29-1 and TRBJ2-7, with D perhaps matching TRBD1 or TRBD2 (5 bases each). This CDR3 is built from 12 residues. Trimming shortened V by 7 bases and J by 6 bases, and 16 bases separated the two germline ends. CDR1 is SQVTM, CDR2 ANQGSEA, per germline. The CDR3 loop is CSGAQSGREQYF. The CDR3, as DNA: TGCAGCGGCGCCCAATCGGGGCGCGAGCAGTACTTC.

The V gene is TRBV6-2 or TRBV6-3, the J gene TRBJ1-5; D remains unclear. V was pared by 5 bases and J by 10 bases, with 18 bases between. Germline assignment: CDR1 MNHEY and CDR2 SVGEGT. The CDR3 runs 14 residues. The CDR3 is CASSRTNTASPQHF. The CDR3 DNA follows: TGTGCCAGCAGTAGAACTAACACCGCCAGCCCCCAGCATTTT.

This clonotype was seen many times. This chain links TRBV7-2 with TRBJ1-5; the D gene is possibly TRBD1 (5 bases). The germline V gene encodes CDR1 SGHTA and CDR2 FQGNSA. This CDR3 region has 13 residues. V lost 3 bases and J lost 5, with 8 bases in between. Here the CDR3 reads CASSFDRYQPQHF. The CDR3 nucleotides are TGTGCCAGCAGCTTCGACAGATATCAGCCCCAGCATTTT.

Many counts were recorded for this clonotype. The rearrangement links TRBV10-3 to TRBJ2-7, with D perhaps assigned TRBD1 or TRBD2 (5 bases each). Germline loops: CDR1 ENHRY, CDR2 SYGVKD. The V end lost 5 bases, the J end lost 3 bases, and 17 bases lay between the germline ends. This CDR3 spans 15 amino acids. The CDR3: CAISSGAGRDYEQYF. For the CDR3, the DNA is TGTGCCATCAGTTCCGGGGCAGGGAGAGACTACGAGCAGTACTTC.

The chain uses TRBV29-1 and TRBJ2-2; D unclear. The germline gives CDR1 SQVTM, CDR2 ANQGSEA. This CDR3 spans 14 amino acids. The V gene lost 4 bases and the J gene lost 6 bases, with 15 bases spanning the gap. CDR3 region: CSVGPGRISGELFF. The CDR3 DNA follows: TGCAGCGTTGGCCCCGGGCGTATTTCCGGGGAGCTGTTTTTT.

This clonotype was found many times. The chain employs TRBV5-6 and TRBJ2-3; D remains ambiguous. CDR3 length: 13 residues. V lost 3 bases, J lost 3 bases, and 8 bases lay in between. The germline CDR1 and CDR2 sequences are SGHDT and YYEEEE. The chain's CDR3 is CASSWTSTDTQYF. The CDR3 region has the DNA TGTGCCAGCAGCTGGACGTCGACAGATACGCAGTATTTT.

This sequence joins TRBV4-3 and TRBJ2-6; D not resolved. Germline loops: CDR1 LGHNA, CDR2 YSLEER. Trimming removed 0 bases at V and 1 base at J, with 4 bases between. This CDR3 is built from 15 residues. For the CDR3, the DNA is TGCGCCAGCAGCCAAGAACAATCTGGGGCCAACGTCCTGACTTTC. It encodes CASSQEQSGANVLTF.

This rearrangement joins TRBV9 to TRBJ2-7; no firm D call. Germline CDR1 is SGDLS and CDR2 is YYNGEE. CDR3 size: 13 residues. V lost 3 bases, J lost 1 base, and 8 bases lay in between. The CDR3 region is CASSGGVSYEQYF. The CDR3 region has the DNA TGTGCCAGCAGCGGAGGAGTTTCCTACGAGCAGTACTTC.

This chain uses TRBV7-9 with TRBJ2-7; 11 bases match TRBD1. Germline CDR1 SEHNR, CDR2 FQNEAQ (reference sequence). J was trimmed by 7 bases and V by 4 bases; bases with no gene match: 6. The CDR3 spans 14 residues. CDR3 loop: CASSSGTGGKEQYF. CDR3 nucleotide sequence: TGTGCCAGCAGCTCCGGGACAGGGGGTAAAGAGCAGTACTTC.

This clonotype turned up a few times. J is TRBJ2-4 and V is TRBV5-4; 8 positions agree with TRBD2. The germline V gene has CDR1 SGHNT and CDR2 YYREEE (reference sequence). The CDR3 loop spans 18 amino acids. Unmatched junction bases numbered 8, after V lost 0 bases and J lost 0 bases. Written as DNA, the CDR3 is TGTGCCAGCAGCTTGGTAGCGGGAACCAGTGGAGCCAAAAACATTCAGTACTTC. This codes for CASSLVAGTSGAKNIQYF.

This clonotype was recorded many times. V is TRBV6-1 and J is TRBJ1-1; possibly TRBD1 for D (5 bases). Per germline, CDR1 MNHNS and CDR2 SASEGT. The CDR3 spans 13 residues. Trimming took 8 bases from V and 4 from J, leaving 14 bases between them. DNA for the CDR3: TGTGCCAGCCGGACCCGTGGGGGCACTGAAGCTTTCTTT. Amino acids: CASRTRGGTEAFF.

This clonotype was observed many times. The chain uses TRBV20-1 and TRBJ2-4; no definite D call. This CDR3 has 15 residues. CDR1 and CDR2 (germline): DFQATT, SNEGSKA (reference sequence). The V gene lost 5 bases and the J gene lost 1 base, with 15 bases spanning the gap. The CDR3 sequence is CSAPTLPGAKNIQYF. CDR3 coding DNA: TGCAGTGCTCCAACCCTTCCTGGGGCCAAAAACATTCAGTACTTC.

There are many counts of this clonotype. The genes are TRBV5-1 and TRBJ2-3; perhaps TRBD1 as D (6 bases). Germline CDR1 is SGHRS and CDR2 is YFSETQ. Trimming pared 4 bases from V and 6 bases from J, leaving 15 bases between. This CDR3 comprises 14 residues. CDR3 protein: CASSVTGIPDTQYF. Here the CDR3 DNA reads TGCGCCAGCAGCGTCACAGGGATCCCGGATACGCAGTATTTT.

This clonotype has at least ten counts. The DNA for the CDR3 is TGTGCCAGCACCAGCCCCCGGGCGAACACTGAAGCTTTCTTT. Its protein is CASTSPRANTEAFF. V gene TRBV6-1 combines with J gene TRBJ1-1; D gene ambiguous. CDR1 is MNHNS and CDR2 is SASEGT in the germline V gene. With 7 bases removed from V and 1 base from J, the gap between germline ends came to 13 bases. This CDR3 region has 14 residues.

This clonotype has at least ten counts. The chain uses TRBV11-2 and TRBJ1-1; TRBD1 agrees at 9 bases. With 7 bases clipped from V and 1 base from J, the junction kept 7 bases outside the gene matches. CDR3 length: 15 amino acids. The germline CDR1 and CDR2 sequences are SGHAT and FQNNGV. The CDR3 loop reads CASKSWDRENTEAFF. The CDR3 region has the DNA TGTGCCAGCAAGTCGTGGGACAGGGAGAACACTGAAGCTTTCTTT.

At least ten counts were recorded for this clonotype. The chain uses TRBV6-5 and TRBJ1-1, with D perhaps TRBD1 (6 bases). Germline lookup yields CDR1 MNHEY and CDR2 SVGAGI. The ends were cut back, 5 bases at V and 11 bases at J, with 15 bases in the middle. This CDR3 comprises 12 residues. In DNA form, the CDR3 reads TGTGCCAGCAGTCTTCTGGCAGGGGAGGCTTTCTTT. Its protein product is CASSLLAGEAFF.

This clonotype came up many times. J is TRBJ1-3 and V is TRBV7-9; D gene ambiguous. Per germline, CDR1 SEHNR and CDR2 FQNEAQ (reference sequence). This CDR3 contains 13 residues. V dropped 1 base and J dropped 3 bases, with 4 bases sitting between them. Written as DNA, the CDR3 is TGTGCCAGCAGCTTAGAGGTTGGAAACACCATATATTTT. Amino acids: CASSLEVGNTIYF.

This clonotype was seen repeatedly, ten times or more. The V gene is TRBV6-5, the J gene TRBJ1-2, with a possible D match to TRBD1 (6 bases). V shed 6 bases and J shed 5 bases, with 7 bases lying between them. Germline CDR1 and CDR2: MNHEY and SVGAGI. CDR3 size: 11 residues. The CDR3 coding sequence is TGTGCCAGCAGACAGGGATATGGCTACACCTTC. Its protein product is CASRQGYGYTF.

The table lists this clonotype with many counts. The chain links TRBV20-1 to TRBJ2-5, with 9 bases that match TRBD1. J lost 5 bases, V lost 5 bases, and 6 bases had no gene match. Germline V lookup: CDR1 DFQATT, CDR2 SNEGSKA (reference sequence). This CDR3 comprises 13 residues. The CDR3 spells CSASGTGRETQYF. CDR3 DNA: TGCAGTGCTTCCGGGACAGGGCGCGAGACCCAGTACTTC.

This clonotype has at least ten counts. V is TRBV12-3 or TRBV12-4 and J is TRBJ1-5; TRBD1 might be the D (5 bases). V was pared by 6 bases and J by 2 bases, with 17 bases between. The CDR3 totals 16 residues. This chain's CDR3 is CASRLRLGGGNQPQHF. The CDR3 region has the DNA TGTGCCAGCAGATTACGTTTGGGGGGGGGCAATCAGCCCCAGCATTTT.